This T cell receptor (beta chain) emerged from a study of blood T cell repertoires in COVID-19. Overall study context: Acute and convalescent COVID-19 specimens originated in the United States, Italy and Spain. PBMCs, B-cell-depleted T cells, or T cells were the source of the cDNA or gDNA that made up the material.

There are a few counts of this clone. Per the original methods: Cell counts per sample came from amplifying reference gene primers. Profiled with immunoSEQ multiplex PCR; TCRdb holds only in-frame clones, not every one. The DNA gave D and trimming, while V, J and clone size come from that table. The sample shows around 300,000 clones, around nine tenths of them seen only once. In germline, CDR1 is SGDLS, CDR2 YYNGEE. Trimming took 7 bases from V and 6 from J; bases not matched to a gene: 11. The CDR3 length is 15 residues. This TCR was sampled from a man between 50 and 59 years old with acute or convalescent COVID-19. Source material: peripheral blood. This chain uses TRBV9 with TRBJ2-3, with 10 bases matching TRBD2. In DNA form, the CDR3 reads TGTGCCAGCGGCCAAGCGGGGGGGCCCGCGGATACGCAGTATTTT. Protein product: CASGQAGGPADTQYF.